The clone carrying this T cell receptor (beta chain) was counted only a few times. Its antigen is as yet unknown. Assay: immunoSEQ multiplex PCR; the TCRdb copy retains only in-frame clones and omits some. The profile shows 20,000 to 25,000 clones, 70% to 85% of them singletons. The data derive from a study of T cells in tuberculosis. The wider study: A South African cohort included IGRA-negative adolescents, latently infected IGRA-positive adolescents and adults with active tuberculosis. Study-wide points: Shorter CDR3-alpha in active tuberculosis partly drove smaller distances.

The CDR3 runs to 15 residues. The germline V and J ends were trimmed by 4 bases and 4 bases, with 15 bases remaining between them. CDR1 is MNHNS and CDR2 is SASEGT in the germline V gene. Time point specified: new active TB diagnosis, blood taken before or within 7 days of starting treatment. HIV-seronegative South African adults aged 18 years or older had newly diagnosed active tuberculosis. Each clinical donor contributed on average around 100,000 T cells from unsorted cryopreserved PBMC. This receptor was taken from an adult with tuberculosis. The material was PBMCs, obtained at tuberculosis diagnosis. The chain carries TRBV6-1 and TRBJ2-3, with unresolved D. The CDR3 region has the DNA TGTGCCAGCAGTGCGACATTGGATGGCGCAGATACGCAGTATTTT. Amino acids: CASSATLDGADTQYF.